Described below is a single T cell receptor beta chain sequence and its context. The specificity of this receptor is unknown. From each donor, an approximately 2.5 ml peripheral blood sample was drawn into PAXgene tubes and stored at -80 degrees C. Without any T cell sorting, total RNA was extracted from whole blood using the PAXgene blood miRNA kit on an automated QIAcube. Peripheral blood from monozygotic twin pairs who were concordant or discordant for inflammatory bowel disease underwent deep TCRalpha and TCRbeta repertoire profiling using unique molecular barcoding. Smoking habits were recorded for all twin pairs, and each individual was classified as a current, former or never smoker. The library was made by 5' RACE. Each TCR library was prepared from around 3.5 ug of total RNA. For each sample, cDNA was synthesized in eight separate reactions using SMARTScribe reverse transcriptase. During cDNA synthesis, unique molecular identifiers containing a 6-nucleotide sample barcode were introduced by template switching. Two nested PCRs of about 15 and 9 cycles amplified the TCRalpha and TCRbeta cDNA, and bead purification followed each PCR. Before amplification, the cDNA was both treated with uracil DNA-glycosylase and purified with the QIAquick PCR purification kit. The second PCR was the step at which Illumina TruSeq-compatible adapters and sample-specific barcodes were added. Library quality and concentration were assessed using TapeStation and Qubit, and roughly 5.5 ng of each library was pooled. Sequencing of the pooled libraries was done on an Illumina HiSeq2500 single-index Rapid Run using custom sequencing primers and 2 x 100 bp reads. The original methods were these. UMI-based consensus assembly with MiGEC version 1.2.6 was used to correct PCR and sequencing errors. MiXCR version 2.1.1 was used for V(D)J alignment, clonotype assembly and CDR3 extraction. Normalisation of gene usage, clonotype sharing and MAIT/NKT TCR abundance was achieved by analysing the top 1000, 10 000 and 20 000 clonotypes per sample. After downsampling to 27 000 UMIs, diversity was calculated as the inverse Simpson index using the vegan R package. Paired Mann-Whitney U tests on discordant twin pairs were used, with Benjamini-Hochberg multiple-testing correction. One entry per CDR3 protein sequence results from the TCRdb reprocessing of the reads, with DNA left out. V and J calls and clone size were set by TCRdb, not the authors. The sample's table lists a count of about 330,000 distinct CDR3 sequences. Together, the top ten hold 2% to 2.5% of the sample.

This sample stems from a study of monozygotic twins with inflammatory bowel disease (dated by TCRdb to between 2018 and 2021). About the study as a whole: The complete study included 28 monozygotic twin pairs: 19 IBD-discordant Danish pairs and nine German pairs, of which four were IBD-concordant and five were IBD-discordant. Within discordant pairs, disease-associated traits were sought mainly by comparing IBD patients with their genetically identical healthy co-twins. Each individual had, on average, about 151 000 unique TCRalpha sequences and 181 000 unique TCRbeta sequences available for analysis.

CDR1 and CDR2 are drawn from the germline V gene: SQVTM, ANQGSEA. The CDR3, from cysteine to phenylalanine, totals 13 residues. The DNA sequence is not available. The full study reports these points: A decrease in TCRbeta repertoire diversity, as measured by inverse Simpson index, was observed in IBD patients compared with their healthy co-twins. No single strong signal or clonotype linked to IBD turned up in the results, so the idea that one exists was not supported. Repertoire similarity did not differ between concordant and discordant twins, which could be due to limited statistical power. Because patients were on differing immunosuppressive treatments, the repertoires may have picked up extra background noise and inter-individual variability. Fewer clonotypes were shared with other individuals by IBD patients than by healthy twins, most markedly in patients showing signs of disease activity. Different T cell subtypes could not be distinguished in the analysis.

The receptor chain draws on TRBV29-1 and TRBJ1-6; TCRdb's D call, TRBD1, is unchecked because there is no DNA. Sequencing was carried out using blood. This receptor was obtained from a human donor with ulcerative colitis or Crohn's disease, or a healthy co-twin of an affected twin (not recorded which). The CDR3: CSARDRNNSPLHF.